These 14 T cell receptor beta chains were sequenced from one sample in a study of regulatory T cells in long-lasting Graves disease. Construction of the TCR beta libraries employed iRepertoire HTBI primers in conjunction with Arm-PCR of CDR3 regions. One entry per CDR3 protein, called by TCRdb with MiXCR from the multiplex PCR reads. The table lists around 500,000 distinct CDR3 sequences, roughly 20% of them singletons. The time point was: persistent/refractory GD, antithyroid drugs over 5 years with positive TRAb. PBMC RNA was the source of the TCR library. This sample comprised peripheral blood mononuclear cells (PBMCs), obtained when the disease was refractory, from a patient treated with antithyroid drugs. The receptors shown here come from a female donor with Graves disease.

V is TRBV20-1 and J is TRBJ2-2, with a possible D match to TRBD2 (6 bases). Trimming shortened V by 3 bases and J by 7 bases, and 15 bases separated the two germline ends. The CDR3 is made up of 14 amino acids. CDR1 is DFQATT and CDR2 is SNEGSKA in the germline V gene (reference sequence). In nucleotides, the CDR3 is TGCAGTGCTAGCCCGGGAGTTACCAACGGGGAGCTGTTTTTT. The encoded protein is CSASPGVTNGELFF.

This clonotype was seen repeatedly, ten times or more. V and J are TRBV6-1 and TRBJ2-4; D is possibly TRBD1 (6 bases). The V gene lost 6 bases and the J gene lost 9 bases, with 15 bases spanning the gap. CDR3 length: 13 amino acids. Per the germline V gene, CDR1 is MNHNS and CDR2 is SASEGT. Here the CDR3 DNA reads TGTGCCAGCAGGGTTGTGGGGGCAGGCATTCAGTACTTC. It specifies CASRVVGAGIQYF.

This clonotype was seen repeatedly, ten times or more. CDR3 in DNA: TGTGCCAGCAGCACCCCAGCTAGGGGGAGAAACATTCAGTACTTC. Translation gives CASSTPARGRNIQYF. The chain links TRBV6-2 or TRBV6-3 to TRBJ2-4; D possibly corresponds to TRBD1 (6 bases). Trimming cost V 6 bases and J 6 bases, with 18 bases left between them. Germline V gene data show CDR1 as MNHEY and CDR2 as SVGEGT. There are 15 residues in the CDR3.

This clonotype came up many times. This chain's CDR3 is CASSLSFRHGSNQPQHF. As DNA, the CDR3 is TGTGCCAGCAGTTTATCGTTCCGTCACGGTAGCAATCAGCCCCAGCATTTT. The J gene is TRBJ1-5, the V gene TRBV28; D gene uncertain. Germline lookup yields CDR1 MDHEN and CDR2 SYDVKM. The CDR3 length is 17 residues. Between the trimmed V and J ends, which lost 1 base and 0 bases, there was a span of 13 bases.

To note about this clonotype: Just one base apart from a much larger clone, this may be a read error. The chain employs TRBV7-2 and TRBJ1-4; D unresolved. Germline CDR1 reads SGHTA; CDR2 reads FQGNSA. This CDR3 has 12 residues. Trimming shortened V by 6 bases and J by 8 bases, and 10 bases separated the two germline ends. The CDR3 DNA follows: TGTGCCAGCAGGTGCGGTCCGGAAAAACTGTTTTTT. It specifies CASRCGPEKLFF.

This clonotype has ten or more counts. The rearrangement joins TRBV28 to TRBJ2-5; 9 positions agree with TRBD2. Unmatched junction bases numbered 4, after V lost 3 bases and J lost 2 bases. This CDR3 spans 15 amino acids. Germline lookup yields CDR1 MDHEN and CDR2 SYDVKM. The DNA of the CDR3 is TGTGCCAGCAGTTTGCCTAGCGGGATACAAGAGACCCAGTACTTC. Its translation: CASSLPSGIQETQYF.

This clonotype came up many times. The chain has TRBV28 and TRBJ1-1, with D hard to call. V lost 6 bases and J 8 bases, leaving 16 bases between the germline ends. This CDR3 contains 13 residues. Germline assignment: CDR1 MDHEN and CDR2 SYDVKM. CDR3 in amino acids: CASRAALGQEAFF. The CDR3 DNA reads as TGTGCCAGCAGGGCTGCGTTGGGCCAAGAAGCTTTCTTT.

This clonotype was recorded many times. In DNA, the CDR3 is TGTGCCAGTAGAGACCAGGGAGGCTATGGCTACACCTTC. It translates to CASRDQGGYGYTF. The chain is built from TRBV19 and TRBJ1-2, with D perhaps TRBD1 (5 bases). Trimming shortened V by 6 bases and J by 4 bases, and 12 bases separated the two germline ends. The CDR3 has 13 residues. CDR1 LNHDA and CDR2 SQIVND come from the germline V gene (reference sequence).

This clonotype was observed many times. This rearrangement joins TRBV2 to TRBJ2-7, with D maybe TRBD1 (5 bases). The germline V gene has CDR1 SNHLY and CDR2 FYNNEI. V lost 6 bases to trimming and J lost 0 bases, with 6 bases between them. This CDR3 is 12 amino acids long. This chain's CDR3 is CASRDNSYEQYF. The CDR3 DNA is TGTGCCAGCAGGGACAACTCCTACGAGCAGTACTTC.

At least ten counts were recorded for this clonotype. As DNA, the CDR3 is TGTGCCAGCAGCTTAGAGACAGTCAGTGGGGAGCAGTACTTC. The encoded protein is CASSLETVSGEQYF. The chain carries TRBV11-2 and TRBJ2-7, with D tentatively TRBD1 (5 bases). V gave up 0 bases and J gave up 7 bases, with 13 bases separating them. This CDR3 region has 14 residues. CDR1 and CDR2 from the germline V gene are SGHAT and FQNNGV.

This clonotype has at least ten counts. The chain links TRBV20-1 to TRBJ1-1; maybe TRBD1 (6 bases). The V end was cut by 0 bases, the J end by 5 bases, with 16 bases between. The CDR3 spans 15 residues. Germline loops: CDR1 DFQATT, CDR2 SNEGSKA (reference sequence). Written as DNA, the CDR3 is TGCAGTGCTAGAGATCGCAGGGGCCGGGGGACTGAAGCTTTCTTT. Translation gives CSARDRRGRGTEAFF.

This clonotype showed up just a few times. J is TRBJ1-2 and V is TRBV7-6; D gene ambiguous. The V gene lost 5 bases and the J gene lost 8 bases, with 18 bases spanning the gap. This CDR3 comprises 14 residues. Germline assignment: CDR1 SGHVS and CDR2 FNYEAQ. CDR3 residues: CASSPGWSSLGYTF. CDR3 coding DNA: TGTGCCAGCAGCCCCGGATGGTCCAGTCTAGGCTACACCTTC.

This clonotype was counted many times. V is TRBV20-1 and J is TRBJ1-2; 7 bases map to TRBD1. The CDR3 contains 14 residues. Germline V gene data show CDR1 as DFQATT and CDR2 as SNEGSKA (reference sequence). The junction had 5 bases not matched to a gene; V was cut back by 4 bases and J by 0 bases. The CDR3 region has the DNA TGCAGTGCTACCCGGGACAGTACTAACTATGGCTACACCTTC. This translates into CSATRDSTNYGYTF.

At least ten counts were recorded for this clonotype. The chain is built from TRBV24-1 and TRBJ2-2; a possible D gene is TRBD2 (5 bases). CDR3 length equals 13 residues. Looked up from germline, CDR1 is KGHDR and CDR2 is SFDVKD. Between the trimmed V and J ends, which lost 7 bases and 8 bases, there was a span of 13 bases. The CDR3 DNA is TGTGCCACCAGCCATCCGGGATGGGGGGAGCTGTTTTTT. It translates to CATSHPGWGELFF.